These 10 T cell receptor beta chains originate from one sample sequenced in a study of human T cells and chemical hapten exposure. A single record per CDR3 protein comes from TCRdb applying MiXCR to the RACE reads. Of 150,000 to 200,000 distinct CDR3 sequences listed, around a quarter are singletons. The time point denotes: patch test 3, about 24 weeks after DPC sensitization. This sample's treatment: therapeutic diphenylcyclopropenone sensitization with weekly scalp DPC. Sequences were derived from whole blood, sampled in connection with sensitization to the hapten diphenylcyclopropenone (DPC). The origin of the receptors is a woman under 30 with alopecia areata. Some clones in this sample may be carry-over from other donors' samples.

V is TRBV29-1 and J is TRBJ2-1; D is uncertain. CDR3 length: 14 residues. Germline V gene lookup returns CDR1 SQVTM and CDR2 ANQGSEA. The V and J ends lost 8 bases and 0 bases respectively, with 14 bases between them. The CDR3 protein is CSFSRASSYNEQFF. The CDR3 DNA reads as TGCAGCTTCAGCCGCGCGAGCTCCTACAATGAGCAGTTCTTC.

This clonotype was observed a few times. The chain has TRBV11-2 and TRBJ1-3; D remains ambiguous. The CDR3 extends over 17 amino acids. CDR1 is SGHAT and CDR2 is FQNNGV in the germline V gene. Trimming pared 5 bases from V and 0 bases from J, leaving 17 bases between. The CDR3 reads CASSQQRTVSSGNTIYF. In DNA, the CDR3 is TGTGCCAGCAGCCAACAGAGGACTGTGAGCTCTGGAAACACCATATATTTT.

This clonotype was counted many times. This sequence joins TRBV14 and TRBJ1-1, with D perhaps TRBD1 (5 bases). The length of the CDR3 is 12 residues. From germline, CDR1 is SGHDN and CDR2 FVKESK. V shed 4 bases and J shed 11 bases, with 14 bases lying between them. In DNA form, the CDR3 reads TGTGCCAGCAGCCTACCTACAGGAATGGCTTTCTTT. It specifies CASSLPTGMAFF.

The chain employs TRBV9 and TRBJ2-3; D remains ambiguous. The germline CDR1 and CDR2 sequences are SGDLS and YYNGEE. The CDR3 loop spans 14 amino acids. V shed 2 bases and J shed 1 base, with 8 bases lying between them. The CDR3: CASSVSARTDTQYF. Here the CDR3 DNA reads TGTGCCAGCAGCGTGAGCGCTCGCACAGATACGCAGTATTTT.

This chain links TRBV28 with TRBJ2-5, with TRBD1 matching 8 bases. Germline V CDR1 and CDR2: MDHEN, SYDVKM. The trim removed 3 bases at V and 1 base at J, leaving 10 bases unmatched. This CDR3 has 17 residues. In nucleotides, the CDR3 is TGTGCCAGCAGTTTCAGGGGGCATACTCCGTTCCAAGAGACCCAGTACTTC. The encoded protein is CASSFRGHTPFQETQYF. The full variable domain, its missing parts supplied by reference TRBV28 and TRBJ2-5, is DVKVTQSSRYLVKRTGEKVFLECVQDMDHENMFWYRQDPGLGLRLIYFSYDVKMKEKGDIPEGYSVSREKKERFSLILESASTNQTSMYLCASSFRGHTPFQETQYFGPGTRLLVL.

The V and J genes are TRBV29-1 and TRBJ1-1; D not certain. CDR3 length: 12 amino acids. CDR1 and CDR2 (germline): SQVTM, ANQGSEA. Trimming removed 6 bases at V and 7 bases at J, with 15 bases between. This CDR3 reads CSVFDMEHEAFF. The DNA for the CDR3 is TGCAGCGTCTTCGACATGGAGCATGAAGCTTTCTTT.

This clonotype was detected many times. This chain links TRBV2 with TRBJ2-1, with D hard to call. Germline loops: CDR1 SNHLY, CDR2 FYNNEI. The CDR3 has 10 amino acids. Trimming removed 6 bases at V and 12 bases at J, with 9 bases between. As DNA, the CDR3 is TGTGCCAGCAGAGGGAAACCGCAGTTCTTC. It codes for CASRGKPQFF.

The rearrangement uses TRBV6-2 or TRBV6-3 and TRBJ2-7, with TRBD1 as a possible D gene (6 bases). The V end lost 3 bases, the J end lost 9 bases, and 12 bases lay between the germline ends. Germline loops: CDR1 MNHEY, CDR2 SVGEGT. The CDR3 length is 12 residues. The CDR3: CASSYTVRGQYF. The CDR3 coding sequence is TGTGCCAGCAGTTATACTGTCAGGGGGCAGTACTTC.

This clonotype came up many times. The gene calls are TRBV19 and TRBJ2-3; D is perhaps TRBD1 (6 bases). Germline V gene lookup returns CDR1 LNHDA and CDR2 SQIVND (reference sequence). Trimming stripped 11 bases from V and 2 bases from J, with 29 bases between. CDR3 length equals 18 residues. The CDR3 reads CAVRDTQAQGWITDTQYF. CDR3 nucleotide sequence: TGTGCCGTAAGAGATACCCAAGCTCAGGGGTGGATCACAGATACGCAGTATTTT.

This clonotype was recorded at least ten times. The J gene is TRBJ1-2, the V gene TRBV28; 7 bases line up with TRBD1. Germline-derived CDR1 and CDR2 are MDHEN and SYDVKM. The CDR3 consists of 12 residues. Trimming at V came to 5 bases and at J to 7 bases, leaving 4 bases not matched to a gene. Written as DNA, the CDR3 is TGTGCCAGCAGTCCGGACAGGTCTGGCTACACCTTC. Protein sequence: CASSPDRSGYTF.